These 17 T cell receptor beta chains were all obtained from the same sample, sequenced in a study of T cell repertoires in MIS-A myocarditis. Sequenced by immunoSEQ multiplex PCR; TCRdb stores in-frame clones only, minus some. The sample has roughly 12,000 clones, 83% seen once. The sequenced sample consisted of right ventricle heart tissue obtained at autopsy. Every receptor here comes from a young man with fulminant myocarditis from multisystem inflammatory syndrome in adults (MIS-A) after COVID-19.

This sequence joins TRBV10-1 and TRBJ1-1, with D unclear. CDR1 and CDR2 (germline): WNHNN, SYGVQD (reference sequence). The CDR3 spans 13 residues. V was trimmed by 4 bases and J by 1 base, leaving 7 bases between them. CDR3 region: CASSGSGNTEAFF. CDR3 coding DNA: TGCGCCAGCAGTGGATCAGGGAACACTGAAGCTTTCTTT.

The rearrangement links TRBV7-2 to TRBJ1-3; a weak D match, TRBD1 (5 bases). CDR3 length: 16 residues. Per germline, CDR1 SGHTA and CDR2 FQGNSA. V shed 5 bases and J shed 0 bases, with 14 bases lying between them. The CDR3 DNA is TGTGCCAGCAGCCTTGACAGCGGGAACTCTGGAAACACCATATATTTT. Amino acid sequence: CASSLDSGNSGNTIYF.

The V call is TRBV6-2 or TRBV6-3, the J call TRBJ1-2; tentative D call: TRBD1 (5 bases). The CDR3 loop spans 16 amino acids. The germline gives CDR1 MNHEY, CDR2 SVGEGT. V lost 0 bases, J lost 3 bases, and 14 bases lay in between. Written as DNA, the CDR3 is TGTGCCAGCAGTTACTCACCCGGGACGTCAGACTATGGCTACACCTTC. Amino acids: CASSYSPGTSDYGYTF.

This clone showed up just a few times. This chain uses TRBV6-6 with TRBJ2-7; TRBD2 agrees at 7 bases. CDR1 and CDR2 (germline): MNHNY, SVGAGI (reference sequence). The CDR3 has 12 residues. V was clipped by 8 bases and J by 5 bases; unmatched bases: 6. The CDR3 protein is CASLREGNEQYF. The CDR3 DNA reads as TGTGCCAGCTTAAGGGAGGGGAACGAGCAGTACTTC.

The chain links TRBV29-1 to TRBJ2-7; 9 bases match TRBD1. The CDR3 spans 14 residues. Trimming removed 4 bases from V and 0 bases from J; junction bases left unmatched: 4. CDR1 is SQVTM, CDR2 ANQGSEA, per germline. The CDR3: CSVVGQGSSYEQYF. The CDR3 bases are TGCAGCGTTGTGGGACAGGGATCCTCCTACGAGCAGTACTTC.

A remark on this clone: Other DNA sequences of this sample code for an identical CDR3. This chain connects TRBV4-2 to TRBJ1-1; D is uncertain. The CDR3 is 13 amino acids. The germline V and J ends were trimmed by 0 bases and 6 bases, with 8 bases remaining between them. CDR1 is LGHNA, CDR2 YNFKEQ, per germline. The CDR3 DNA sequence: TGTGCCAGCAGCCAAGAGAAGGGAGCTGAAGCTTTCTTT. Translating gives CASSQEKGAEAFF.

This clone was seen a single time. This rearrangement joins TRBV3-1 (or the pseudogene TRBV3-2) to TRBJ2-3; 9 bases fit TRBD1. This CDR3 has 14 residues. V trimming: 5 bases; J trimming: 3 bases; junction bases outside the gene matches: 3. Germline V lookup: CDR1 LGHDT, CDR2 YNNKEL (reference sequence). CDR3 nucleotides: TGTGCCAGCAGCTTAGGACAGGGGACAGATACGCAGTATTTT. Translating gives CASSLGQGTDTQYF.

The chain recombines TRBV9 with TRBJ2-3, with D perhaps TRBD1 or TRBD2 (5 bases each). Germline values: CDR1 SGDLS, CDR2 YYNGEE. V lost 0 bases, J lost 6 bases, and 14 bases lay in between. The CDR3 is 15 residues long. The CDR3 DNA reads TGTGCCAGCAGCGTAGCGCAGGGAGTTTACGATACGCAGTATTTT. It translates to CASSVAQGVYDTQYF.

The chain is built from TRBV19 and TRBJ1-1, with 9 bases matching TRBD1. Losses at the gene ends were 1 base for V and 1 base for J; bases not matched to a gene: 7. This CDR3 has 17 residues. CDR1 LNHDA and CDR2 SQIVND come from the germline V gene (reference sequence). CDR3 nucleotides: TGTGCCAGTAGTATAGTCAGGACAGGGGTTGGGAACACTGAAGCTTTCTTT. It codes for CASSIVRTGVGNTEAFF.

In DNA form, the CDR3 reads TGTGCCAGCAGTGAGGGGACAGGGTACGAGCAGTACTTC. It is translated as CASSEGTGYEQYF. The rearrangement links TRBV12-3 or TRBV12-4 to TRBJ2-7, with 9 bases lining up with TRBD1. J lost 4 bases, V lost 5 bases, and 3 bases had no gene match. CDR3 length: 13 residues.

The gene calls are TRBV3-1 (or the pseudogene TRBV3-2) and TRBJ1-2, with D uncertain. Germline assignment: CDR1 LGHDT and CDR2 YNNKEL (reference sequence). V was cut by 1 base and J by 5 bases, with 11 bases left in between. The CDR3 is made up of 14 amino acids. The CDR3 nucleotides are TGTGCCAGCAGCCAAGGGCGGCAGCAATATGGCTACACCTTC. This gives the protein CASSQGRQQYGYTF.

The rearrangement uses TRBV19 and TRBJ2-7; D possibly matches TRBD1 or TRBD2 (6 bases each). CDR1 LNHDA and CDR2 SQIVND come from the germline V gene (reference sequence). With 6 bases removed from V and 5 bases from J, the gap between germline ends came to 20 bases. The CDR3 runs to 15 residues. CDR3 nucleotides: TGTGCCAGTAGCTCCCGGGGCTCCGGGGGCGACGAGCAGTACTTC. Amino acids: CASSSRGSGGDEQYF. The full variable domain, its missing parts supplied by reference TRBV19 and TRBJ2-7, is DGGITQSPKYLFRKEGQNVTLSCEQNLNHDAMYWYRQDPGQGLRLIYYSQIVNDFQKGDIAEGYSVSREKKESFPLTVTSAQKNPTAFYLCASSSRGSGGDEQYFGPGTRLTVT.

The chain is built from TRBV5-1 and TRBJ2-1, with D maybe TRBD1 (5 bases). This CDR3 region has 13 residues. Trimming took 4 bases from V and 7 from J, leaving 12 bases between them. The germline V gene encodes CDR1 SGHRS and CDR2 YFSETQ. CDR3 sequence (DNA): TGCGCCAGCAGCGTGGCTGCAGGGAATGAGCAGTTCTTC. Translated: CASSVAAGNEQFF.

The chain has TRBV19 and TRBJ1-5; no definite D call. The germline V gene has CDR1 LNHDA and CDR2 SQIVND (reference sequence). This CDR3 is built from 15 residues. The V end lost 3 bases, the J end lost 6 bases, and 15 bases lay between the germline ends. CDR3: CASSIFTTWGQPQHF. As DNA, the CDR3 is TGTGCCAGTAGTATTTTTACAACCTGGGGTCAGCCCCAGCATTTT.

This chain connects TRBV11-2 to TRBJ2-5; possibly TRBD1 or TRBD2 for D (6 bases each). The V end was cut by 5 bases, the J end by 4 bases, with 14 bases between. The CDR3 covers 14 residues. Germline CDR1 reads SGHAT; CDR2 reads FQNNGV. The CDR3 sequence: CASSPTRGAETQYF. CDR3 sequence (DNA): TGTGCCAGCAGCCCGACTAGGGGGGCAGAGACCCAGTACTTC.

The chain links TRBV5-1 to TRBJ1-2; D ambiguous. From germline, CDR1 is SGHRS and CDR2 YFSETQ. The CDR3 has 13 amino acids. V was clipped by 5 bases and J by 1 base, with 9 bases between them. The CDR3 sequence is CASSFDINYGYTF. The CDR3 DNA follows: TGCGCCAGCAGTTTTGACATTAACTATGGCTACACCTTC.

The chain couples TRBV6-5 to TRBJ1-1; a possible D gene is TRBD1 (5 bases). Looked up from germline, CDR1 is MNHEY and CDR2 is SVGAGI. The CDR3 has 11 residues. V lost 5 bases to trimming and J lost 10 bases, with 11 bases between them. The CDR3 DNA is TGTGCCAGCAGTCGACCCGGGGGAGCTTTCTTT. Protein sequence: CASSRPGGAFF.